A single sample is the source of the 14 T cell receptor beta chains below, sequenced in a study of cytomegalovirus exposure and HLA in healthy donors. A multiplex PCR was run with 60 Vbeta primers and 13 Jbeta primers. Clones were sequenced by immunoSEQ multiplex PCR, and TCRdb holds only the in-frame ones, with some missing. This table has about 160,000 clones, 68% appearing once. The specimen was PBMCs. These TCRs come from a man in his fifties in good health and CMV-seronegative.

The V and J genes are TRBV6-1 and TRBJ1-1, with TRBD1 matching over 7 bases. Germline V CDR1 and CDR2: MNHNS, SASEGT. Trimming took 6 bases from V and 1 from J; bases not matched to a gene: 5. This CDR3 has 14 residues. CDR3 sequence: CASSRGQSNTEAFF. CDR3 sequence (DNA): TGTGCCAGCAGCAGGGGACAGTCGAACACTGAAGCTTTCTTT.

Of note for this clone: The final CDR3 position lacks the conserved phenylalanine or tryptophan, pointing to a likely read error. Because the CDR3's place on the DNA is in doubt, the DNA is left out and the CDR3 is given as listed by TCRdb. The chain links TRBV6-1 to TRBJ1-2; TRBD1, the D gene given by the table, was not confirmed from the DNA. Germline assignment: CDR1 MNHNS and CDR2 SASEGT. The CDR3 region is 11 residues in length, termini included. The CDR3 here is CASSETRGLLI.

The chain is built from TRBV4-1 and TRBJ2-7; 9 nucleotides match TRBD2. Germline loops: CDR1 MGHRA, CDR2 YSYEKL. This CDR3 comprises 16 residues. The junction had 7 bases not matched to a gene; V was cut back by 4 bases and J by 0 bases. The CDR3 is CASSRGGSGGSYEQYF. In DNA form, the CDR3 reads TGCGCCAGCAGCCGAGGGGGTAGCGGGGGCTCCTACGAGCAGTACTTC.

The rearrangement joins TRBV5-6 to TRBJ1-5, with TRBD1 as a possible D gene (5 bases). CDR1 and CDR2 from the germline V gene are SGHDT and YYEEEE. V lost 4 bases, J lost 11 bases, and 19 bases lay in between. The length of the CDR3 is 14 residues. The CDR3 sequence is CASSAAFQGSAQHF. The CDR3 DNA follows: TGTGCCAGCAGCGCCGCCTTCCAGGGATCAGCCCAGCATTTT. The full variable domain, in which reference TRBV5-6 and TRBJ1-5 provide the parts outside the CDR3, is DAGVTQSPTHLIKTRGQQVTLRCSPKSGHDTVSWYQQALGQGPQFIFQYYEEEERQRGNFPDRFSGHQFPNYSSELNVNALLLGDSALYLCASSAAFQGSAQHFGDGTRLSIL.

CDR3 bases: TGTGCCAGCTCACCGGGACAGGGTTCAAATCAGCCCCAGCATTTT. Translating it yields CASSPGQGSNQPQHF. The chain couples TRBV18 to TRBJ1-5; 9 nucleotides align to TRBD1. The CDR3 is made up of 15 amino acids. The V gene end was trimmed by 3 bases and the J gene end by 4 bases; junction bases not matched to a gene: 4. Per germline, CDR1 KGHSH and CDR2 LQKENI.

The chain is built from TRBV7-2 and TRBJ2-7; TRBD2 matches 9 bases. CDR1 and CDR2 from the germline V gene are SGHTA and FQGNSA. V gave up 6 bases and J gave up 2 bases; unmatched junction bases: 8. This CDR3 is 15 amino acids long. This CDR3 reads CASSSQAGGTYEQYF. DNA of the CDR3: TGTGCCAGCAGTTCCCAAGCGGGGGGTACCTACGAGCAGTACTTC. Supplemented by reference TRBV7-2 and TRBJ2-7, the full variable domain reads GAGVSQSPSNKVTEKGKDVELRCDPISGHTALYWYRQSLGQGLEFLIYFQGNSAPDKSGLPSDRFSAERTGGSVSTLTIQRTQQEDSAVYLCASSSQAGGTYEQYFGPGTRLTVT.

This chain joins TRBV6-5 and TRBJ2-7; D is perhaps TRBD1 (6 bases). CDR3 length equals 12 residues. CDR1 and CDR2 (germline): MNHEY, SVGAGI. V lost 7 bases and J lost 6, with 13 bases in between. This CDR3 is CASKQGKGEQYF. The DNA for the CDR3 is TGTGCCAGCAAGCAGGGGAAAGGCGAGCAGTACTTC.

The rearrangement uses TRBV19 and TRBJ1-6; TRBD1 aligns across 9 bases. Unmatched junction bases numbered 6, after V lost 3 bases and J lost 9 bases. Germline-derived CDR1 and CDR2 are LNHDA and SQIVND (reference sequence). The CDR3 covers 15 residues. The DNA of the CDR3 is TGTGCCAGTAGTATTTTGACAGGGGGGAGTTCACCCCTCCACTTT. The encoded protein is CASSILTGGSSPLHF.

The chain uses TRBV7-3 and TRBJ2-3, with 11 bases lining up with TRBD2. The CDR3 spans 20 residues. Germline V lookup: CDR1 SGHTA, CDR2 FQGTGA. V trimming: 5 bases; J trimming: 2 bases; junction bases outside the gene matches: 18. In nucleotides, the CDR3 is TGTGCCAGCAGCCGACTACATACTAGCGGGGGAGCACTCCTCACAGATACGCAGTATTTT. Amino acids: CASSRLHTSGGALLTDTQYF.

This sequence joins TRBV11-1 and TRBJ2-7; 8 bases are shared with TRBD1. The CDR3 spans 15 residues. Losses at the gene ends were 5 bases for V and 1 base for J; bases not matched to a gene: 7. CDR1 is SGHAT and CDR2 is FQDESV in the germline V gene (reference sequence). The CDR3 region has the DNA TGTGCCAGCAGCCTTCGACAGGGGCGTTCCTACGAGCAGTACTTC. Its translation is CASSLRQGRSYEQYF.

This clone was counted between two and nine times. CDR3 sequence (DNA): TGCAGCGTTGGGGACACAGGGATGGGTCAGCCCCAGCATTTT. Translated: CSVGDTGMGQPQHF. The rearrangement links TRBV29-1 to TRBJ1-5; TRBD1 might be the D (6 bases). With 4 bases removed from V and 6 bases from J, the gap between germline ends came to 16 bases. Germline CDR1 reads SQVTM; CDR2 reads ANQGSEA. CDR3 length: 14 residues.

The genes are TRBV29-1 and TRBJ1-5; no firm D call. V shed 7 bases and J shed 2 bases, with 9 bases lying between them. This CDR3 has 12 residues. Germline values: CDR1 SQVTM, CDR2 ANQGSEA. In nucleotides, the CDR3 is TGCAGCGCCCAGGAGGGCAATCAGCCCCAGCATTTT. It is translated as CSAQEGNQPQHF.

As regards this clone: The same CDR3 also results from other DNA sequences found in this sample. The J gene is TRBJ2-7, the V gene TRBV27, with 9 bases lining up with TRBD1. Germline V gene data show CDR1 as MNHEY and CDR2 as SMNVEV (reference sequence). Trimming took 1 base from V and 4 from J; bases not matched to a gene: 5. CDR3 length: 15 residues. Here the CDR3 reads CASSLLGQGPYEQYF. The CDR3 DNA follows: TGTGCCAGCAGTTTATTGGGACAGGGACCATACGAGCAGTACTTC.

The V call is TRBV5-6, the J call TRBJ2-1; D is possibly TRBD1 (5 bases). The CDR3 loop spans 16 amino acids. Germline loops: CDR1 SGHDT, CDR2 YYEEEE. V lost 0 bases and J lost 4, with 14 bases in between. The DNA for the CDR3 is TGTGCCAGCAGCTTGGCCAGGGCAGTACTTTACAATGAGCAGTTCTTC. Translating gives CASSLARAVLYNEQFF.